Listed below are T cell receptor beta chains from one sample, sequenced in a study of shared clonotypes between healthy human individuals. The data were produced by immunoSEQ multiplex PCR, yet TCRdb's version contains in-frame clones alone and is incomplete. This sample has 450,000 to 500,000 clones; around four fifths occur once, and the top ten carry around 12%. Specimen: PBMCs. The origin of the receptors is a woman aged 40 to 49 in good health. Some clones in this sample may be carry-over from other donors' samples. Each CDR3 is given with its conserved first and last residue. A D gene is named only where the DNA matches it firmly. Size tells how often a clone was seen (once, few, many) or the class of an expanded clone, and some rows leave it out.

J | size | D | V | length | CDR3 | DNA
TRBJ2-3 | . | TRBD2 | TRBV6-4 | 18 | CASTPRGNTGTSGRAQYF | TGTGCCAGCACCCCGCGGGGGAATACCGGGACTAGCGGGAGGGCGCAGTATTTT
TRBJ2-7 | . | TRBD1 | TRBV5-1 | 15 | CASSPRTGGLYEQYF | TGCGCCAGCAGCCCCCGGACAGGGGGCTTGTACGAGCAGTACTTC
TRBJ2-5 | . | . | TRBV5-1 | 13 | CASSDRAAETQYF | TGCGCCAGCAGCGACCGTGCAGCAGAGACCCAGTACTTC
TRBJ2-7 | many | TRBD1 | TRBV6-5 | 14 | CASSRQGSDYEQYF | TGTGCCAGCAGCAGACAGGGTTCAGACTACGAGCAGTACTTC
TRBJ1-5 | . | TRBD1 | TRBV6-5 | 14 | CASTPTGRNQPQHF | TGTGCCAGCACCCCGACAGGGAGGAATCAGCCCCAGCATTTT
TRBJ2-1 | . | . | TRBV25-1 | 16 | CASSEFGSYTHNEQFF | TGTGCCAGCAGTGAATTTGGGTCGTATACCCACAATGAGCAGTTCTTC
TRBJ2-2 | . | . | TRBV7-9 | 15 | CASTPTGGATGELFF | TGTGCCAGCACTCCCACCGGGGGAGCAACCGGGGAGCTGTTTTTT
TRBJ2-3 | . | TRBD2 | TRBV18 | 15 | CASSPASGNTDTQYF | TGTGCCAGCTCACCGGCTAGCGGGAACACAGATACGCAGTATTTT
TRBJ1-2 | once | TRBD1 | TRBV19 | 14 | CASSLPGQHYGYTF | TGTGCCAGTAGTTTACCGGGACAGCATTATGGCTACACCTTC
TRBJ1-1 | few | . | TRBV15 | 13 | CATRDNGLKWAFF | TGTGCCACCAGGGACAATGGATTGAAGTGGGCTTTCTTT
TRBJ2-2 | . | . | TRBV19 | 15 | CASSIEGANTGELFF | TGTGCCAGTAGTATTGAGGGGGCGAACACCGGGGAGCTGTTTTTT
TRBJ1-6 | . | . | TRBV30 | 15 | CAWAEDTTYNSPLHF | TGTGCCTGGGCTGAAGACACGACCTATAATTCACCCCTCCACTTT
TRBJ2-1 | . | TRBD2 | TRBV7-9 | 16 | CASSLGVSGRGNEQFF | TGTGCCAGCAGCTTAGGGGTTAGCGGGAGGGGGAATGAGCAGTTCTTC
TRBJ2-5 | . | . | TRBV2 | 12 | CASRLGQETQYF | TGTGCCAGCAGACTAGGACAAGAGACCCAGTACTTC
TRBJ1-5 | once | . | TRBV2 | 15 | CASSVSAGGNQPQHF | TGTGCCAGCAGTGTTTCTGCGGGAGGCAATCAGCCCCAGCATTTT
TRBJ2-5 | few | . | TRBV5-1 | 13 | CASSPIVGETQYF | TGCGCCAGCAGCCCTATAGTTGGTGAGACCCAGTACTTC
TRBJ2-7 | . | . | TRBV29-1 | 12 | CSAADGTYERYF | TGCAGCGCTGCGGACGGTACCTACGAGCGGTACTTC
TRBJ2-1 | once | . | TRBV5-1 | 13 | CASSFPAANEQFF | TGCGCCAGCAGCTTCCCAGCGGCTAATGAGCAGTTCTTC
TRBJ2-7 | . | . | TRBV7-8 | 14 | CASSRRDFPYEQYF | TGTGCCAGCAGCCGGAGGGACTTTCCCTACGAGCAGTACTTC
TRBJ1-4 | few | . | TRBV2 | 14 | CASSVTALNEKLFF | TGTGCCAGCAGTGTGACAGCTCTTAATGAAAAACTGTTTTTT
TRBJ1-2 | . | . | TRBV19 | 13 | CASSIGDGYGYTF | TGTGCCAGTAGTATAGGGGACGGCTATGGCTACACCTTC
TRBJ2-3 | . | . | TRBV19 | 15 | CASSPTAGFGDTQYF | TGTGCCAGTAGCCCGACGGCAGGGTTCGGAGATACGCAGTATTTT
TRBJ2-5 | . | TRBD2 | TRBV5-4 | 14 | CASSSTSAQETQYF | TGTGCCAGCAGCTCGACTAGCGCCCAAGAGACCCAGTACTTC
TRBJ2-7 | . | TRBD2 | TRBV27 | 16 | CASSTMTSGSSYEQYF | TGTGCCAGCAGTACGATGACTAGCGGGAGCTCCTACGAGCAGTACTTC
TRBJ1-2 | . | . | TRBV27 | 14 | CASSLSPGAYGYTF | TGTGCCAGCAGTTTATCGCCAGGGGCCTATGGCTACACCTTC
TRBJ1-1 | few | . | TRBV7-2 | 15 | CASSLAETLNTEAFF | TGTGCCAGCAGCTTAGCGGAAACGTTAAACACTGAAGCTTTCTTT
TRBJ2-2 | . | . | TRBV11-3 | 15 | CASSLDSTNTGELFF | TGTGCCAGCAGCCTGGACTCAACGAACACCGGGGAGCTGTTTTTT
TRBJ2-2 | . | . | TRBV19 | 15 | CASSWTAENTGELFF | TGTGCCAGTAGTTGGACAGCCGAGAACACCGGGGAGCTGTTTTTT
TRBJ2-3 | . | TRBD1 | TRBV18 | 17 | CASSPPEGTGVTDTQYF | TGTGCCAGCTCACCACCGGAGGGGACAGGGGTCACAGATACGCAGTATTTT
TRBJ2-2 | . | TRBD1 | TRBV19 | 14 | CASSRDRNTGELFF | TGTGCCAGTAGTCGGGACAGGAACACCGGGGAGCTGTTTTTT
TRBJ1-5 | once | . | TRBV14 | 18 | CASSQDLRRQKSNQPQHF | TGTGCCAGCAGCCAAGACCTACGACGACAGAAAAGCAATCAGCCCCAGCATTTT
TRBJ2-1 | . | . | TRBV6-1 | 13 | CASSDMVHNEQFF | TGTGCCAGCAGTGACATGGTTCACAATGAGCAGTTCTTC
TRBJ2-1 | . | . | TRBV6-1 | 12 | CASSQGYNEQFF | TGTGCCAGCAGTCAGGGTTACAATGAGCAGTTCTTC
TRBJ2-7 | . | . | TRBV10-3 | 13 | CATRPGDHYEQYF | TGTGCCACCCGGCCAGGGGACCACTACGAGCAGTACTTC
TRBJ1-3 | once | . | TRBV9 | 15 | CASSARTGTGNTIYF | TGTGCCAGCAGCGCCCGAACAGGGACGGGAAACACCATATATTTT
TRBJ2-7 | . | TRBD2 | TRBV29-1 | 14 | CSARRAGGPGEQYF | TGCAGCGCCAGGAGGGCGGGAGGGCCGGGAGAGCAGTACTTC
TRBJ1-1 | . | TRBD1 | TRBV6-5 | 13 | CASSYSGTGEAFF | TGTGCCAGCAGTTACTCCGGGACAGGGGAAGCTTTCTTT
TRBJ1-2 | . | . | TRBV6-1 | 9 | CAYVRLKTF | TGTGCCTACGTTCGGTTGAAAACCTTC
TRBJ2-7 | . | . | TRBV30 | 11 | CAWRGAYEQYF | TGTGCCTGGAGGGGGGCCTACGAGCAGTACTTC
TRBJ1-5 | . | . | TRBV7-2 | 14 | CASSRDRNNQPQHF | TGTGCCAGCAGCCGCGACAGGAACAATCAGCCCCAGCATTTT
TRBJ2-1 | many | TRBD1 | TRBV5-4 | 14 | CASSLGDRDNEQFF | TGTGCCAGCAGCTTGGGGGACAGGGACAATGAGCAGTTCTTC
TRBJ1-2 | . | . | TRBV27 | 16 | CASSTEQGPPGYGYTF | TGTGCCAGCAGTACCGAGCAGGGGCCCCCCGGCTATGGCTACACCTTC
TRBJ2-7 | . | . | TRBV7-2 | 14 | CATVVDKNSYEQYF | TGTGCCACCGTCGTGGATAAGAACTCCTACGAGCAGTACTTC
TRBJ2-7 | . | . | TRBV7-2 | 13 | CASSLVNPYEQYF | TGTGCCAGCAGCTTAGTAAACCCCTACGAGCAGTACTTC
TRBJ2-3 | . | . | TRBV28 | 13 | CASTPDGDDTQYF | TGTGCCAGCACCCCCGACGGGGACGATACGCAGTATTTT
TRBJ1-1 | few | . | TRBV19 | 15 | CASSKGGWSWTEAFF | TGTGCCAGTAGTAAGGGGGGGTGGTCGTGGACTGAAGCTTTCTTT
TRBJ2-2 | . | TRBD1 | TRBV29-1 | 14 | CSGRSDRVTGELFF | TGCAGCGGACGCAGCGACAGGGTAACCGGGGAGCTGTTTTTT
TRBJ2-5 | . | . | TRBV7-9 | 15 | CASSLKGADQETQYF | TGTGCCAGCAGCTTAAAAGGGGCAGACCAAGAGACCCAGTACTTC
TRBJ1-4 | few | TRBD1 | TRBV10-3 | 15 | CAISDLDRVAEKLFF | TGTGCCATCAGTGACCTGGACAGGGTTGCTGAAAAACTGTTTTTT
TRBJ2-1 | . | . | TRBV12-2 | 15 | CASRFPSGGLDEQFF | TGTGCAAGTCGCTTCCCATCGGGAGGCCTCGATGAGCAGTTCTTC
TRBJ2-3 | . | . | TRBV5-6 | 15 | CASSLVSAPTDTQYF | TGTGCCAGCAGCTTGGTATCCGCGCCCACAGATACGCAGTATTTT
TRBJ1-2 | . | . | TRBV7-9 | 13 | CASTLLEGEGYTF | TGTGCCAGCACCCTACTTGAGGGCGAAGGCTACACCTTC
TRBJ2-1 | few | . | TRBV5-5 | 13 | CASSSATYNEQFF | TGTGCCAGCAGCTCCGCCACCTACAATGAGCAGTTCTTC